This T cell receptor beta chain came from a study of blood T cell repertoires in COVID-19. For the study at large: From the United States, Italy and Spain came samples of acute and convalescent COVID-19.

CDR3 length: 15 amino acids. Losses at the gene ends were 5 bases for V and 1 base for J; bases not matched to a gene: 6. Germline V gene data show CDR1 as SEHNR and CDR2 as FQNEAQ (reference sequence). The study drew participants aged about 18 to 95 years from roughly 25 US areas. The study assigned cohorts using participant-reported clinical history. Only in-frame clones appear in the TCRdb table, and some are missing; sequencing was by immunoSEQ multiplex PCR. The sample consists of roughly 200,000 clones, about 85% of them appearing once. This chain joins TRBV7-9 and TRBJ2-3; the match to TRBD2 covers 7 bases. Sequenced sample: PBMCs or T cells enriched from blood (not recorded which). The clonotype originates from a man aged 40-49 years who had recovered from COVID-19. The CDR3 DNA sequence: TGTGCCAGCAGCCAAGGGCTAGCGGGCACAGATACGCAGTATTTT. This sequence encodes CASSQGLAGTDTQYF.